The rows below give T cell receptor beta chains drawn from one sample of a study of cytomegalovirus exposure and HLA in healthy donors. TCRdb's table, derived via immunoSEQ multiplex PCR, lists solely in-frame clones and lacks some. The sample yields 120,000 or so clones, around 81% seen once. Sequenced sample: PBMCs. These receptors were obtained from a middle-aged woman in good health and CMV-seronegative. CDR3s include the opening cysteine and the closing phenylalanine or tryptophan. D genes are given only for firm matches. Where a row states a size, it is once, few, many or the class of an expanded clone; other rows omit it.

abundance,j_gene,d_gene,v_gene,CDR3aa,CDR3nt
-,TRBJ1-1,TRBD1,TRBV6-5,CASSSGGLGTEAFF,TGTGCCAGCAGTTCAGGGGGGCTGGGGACTGAAGCTTTCTTT
-,TRBJ1-1,-,TRBV25-1,CASSEYGSPGTEAFF,TGTGCCAGCAGTGAATATGGGTCCCCGGGCACTGAAGCTTTCTTT
-,TRBJ1-1,TRBD1,TRBV27,CASSVNGQGFVFRRYMNTEAFF,TGTGCCAGCAGTGTAAACGGACAGGGGTTTGTATTTCGTCGGTACATGAACACTGAAGCTTTCTTT
-,TRBJ1-1,TRBD1,TRBV19,CASRREGAQGTEAFF,TGTGCCAGTAGGCGGGAGGGGGCGCAGGGCACTGAAGCTTTCTTT
once,TRBJ2-1,TRBD2,TRBV25-1,CASRQTGAGEQFF,TGTGCCAGCAGACAGACGGGAGCGGGGGAGCAGTTCTTC
few,TRBJ1-5,TRBD1,TRBV2,CASGTQTGNSNQPQHF,TGTGCCAGCGGGACTCAGACAGGGAATAGCAATCAGCCCCAGCATTTT
-,TRBJ2-6,TRBD2,TRBV15,CATSTDTAGAAGANVLTF,TGTGCCACCAGCACCGATACAGCGGGAGCGGCTGGGGCCAACGTCCTGACTTTC
-,TRBJ1-1,TRBD1,TRBV19,CASSTGTGGWGTEAFF,TGTGCCAGTAGTACCGGGACAGGGGGCTGGGGTACTGAAGCTTTCTTT
many,TRBJ1-5,TRBD1,TRBV6-5,CASSITPGGNQPQHF,TGTGCCAGCAGTATAACCCCAGGGGGAAATCAGCCCCAGCATTTT
-,TRBJ2-7,TRBD2,TRBV5-3,CARSLRSRASGGHEQYF,TGTGCCAGAAGCTTAAGAAGTCGGGCTTCGGGGGGACACGAGCAGTACTTC
-,TRBJ2-7,TRBD2,TRBV5-4,CASSSRTSGRYEQYF,TGTGCCAGCAGCTCTAGAACTAGCGGGAGGTACGAGCAGTACTTC
-,TRBJ2-3,-,TRBV30,CAWSDSRRGTQYF,TGTGCCTGGTCAGACTCGCGGCGAGGTACGCAGTATTTT
few,TRBJ2-1,TRBD2,TRBV28,CASSSPSGRRWYNEQFF,TGTGCCAGCAGTTCTCCTAGCGGAAGACGGTGGTACAATGAGCAGTTCTTC
-,TRBJ2-1,TRBD2,TRBV5-5,CASSLFLLPAGVNNEQFF,TGTGCCAGCAGCTTGTTTCTTCTCCCAGCGGGAGTCAACAATGAGCAGTTCTTC
-,TRBJ2-1,-,TRBV18,CASSPPRGLVYNEQFF,TGTGCCAGCTCACCACCCCGAGGGTTAGTCTACAATGAGCAGTTCTTC
-,TRBJ2-7,-,TRBV6-6,CASSPPSSYEQYF,TGTGCCAGCAGCCCCCCTAGTTCCTACGAGCAGTACTTC
-,TRBJ2-3,-,TRBV6-1,CASSQGLHTDTQYF,TGTGCCAGCAGCCAGGGGCTCCACACAGATACGCAGTATTTT
-,TRBJ2-3,TRBD2,TRBV10-3,CAISQSGGLSTDTQYF,TGTGCCATCAGCCAGAGCGGGGGCCTTAGCACAGATACGCAGTATTTT
-,TRBJ2-3,TRBD2,TRBV28,CASSPRTSGKGTQYF,TGTGCCAGCAGTCCGCGGACTAGCGGGAAGGGTACGCAGTATTTT
-,TRBJ1-5,-,TRBV7-2,CASSLYQGSNQPQHF,TGTGCCAGCAGCTTATACCAGGGGAGCAATCAGCCCCAGCATTTT
-,TRBJ2-7,TRBD2,TRBV7-3,CASSLSSTGGAYEQYF,TGTGCCAGCAGCTTATCTTCCACCGGGGGGGCCTACGAGCAGTACTTC
-,TRBJ2-5,TRBD1,TRBV2,CASSNFQGAQETQYF,TGTGCCAGCAGTAACTTTCAGGGGGCCCAAGAGACCCAGTACTTC
few,TRBJ2-3,-,TRBV5-6,CASSPNTDTQYF,TGTGCCAGCAGCCCAAACACAGATACGCAGTATTTT
-,TRBJ2-5,-,TRBV4-3,CASSQDMAGLGTQYF,TGCGCCAGCAGCCAAGATATGGCGGGGCTTGGGACCCAGTACTTC
-,TRBJ2-6,-,TRBV28,CASSSYRSSGANVLTF,TGTGCCAGCAGTTCTTACAGATCATCTGGGGCCAACGTCCTGACTTTC
-,TRBJ2-3,-,TRBV7-9,CASSLSGSTDTQYF,TGTGCCAGCAGCTTAAGCGGGAGCACAGATACGCAGTATTTT
-,TRBJ2-5,TRBD1,TRBV27,CASRTGEETQYF,TGTGCCAGCAGAACAGGGGAGGAGACCCAGTACTTC
-,TRBJ1-1,-,TRBV11-1,CASSLSFIGQNTEAFF,TGTGCCAGCAGCTTATCCTTCATAGGACAGAACACTGAAGCTTTCTTT
once,TRBJ1-1,-,TRBV13,CASSTLNTEAFF,TGTGCCAGCTCGACTCTGAACACTGAAGCTTTCTTT
-,TRBJ1-1,-,TRBV4-1,CASSQGFGWSTEAFF,TGCGCCAGCAGCCAAGGATTCGGATGGAGCACTGAAGCTTTCTTT
-,TRBJ1-1,-,TRBV5-1,CASSLTENTEAFF,TGCGCCAGCAGCTTGACAGAGAACACTGAAGCTTTCTTT
-,TRBJ2-1,-,TRBV11-2,CASSQADSSYNEQFF,TGTGCCAGCAGCCAAGCGGACAGCTCCTACAATGAGCAGTTCTTC
-,TRBJ2-3,TRBD2,TRBV7-6,CASSLGRDYSDTQYF,TGTGCCAGCAGCTTAGGCCGGGACTATTCAGATACGCAGTATTTT
-,TRBJ2-7,TRBD1,TRBV11-3,CASSLGGGDYEQYF,TGTGCCAGCAGCTTAGGAGGGGGCGACTACGAGCAGTACTTC
few,TRBJ2-7,TRBD2,TRBV6-1,CASLGLVEQYF,TGTGCCAGCCTAGGACTAGTCGAGCAGTACTTC
-,TRBJ1-5,-,TRBV19,CASSIQGNNQPQHF,TGTGCCAGTAGTATCCAGGGGAATAATCAGCCCCAGCATTTT
once,TRBJ2-1,-,TRBV28,CASTSGLYYNEQFF,TGTGCCAGCACCTCGGGTTTGTACTATAATGAGCAGTTCTTC
-,TRBJ2-3,TRBD1,TRBV9,CASSVGQGTTTDTQYF,TGTGCCAGCAGCGTAGGACAGGGGACAACCACAGATACGCAGTATTTT
-,TRBJ1-4,-,TRBV7-9,CASSPSSEKLFF,TGTGCCAGCTCCCCCTCGTCCGAAAAACTGTTTTTT
-,TRBJ1-1,-,TRBV27,CASSIMTESTEAFF,TGTGCCAGCAGTATCATGACAGAGAGCACTGAAGCTTTCTTT
-,TRBJ1-1,TRBD1,TRBV5-1,CASSWGQARLNTEAFF,TGCGCCAGCAGCTGGGGACAGGCCCGCCTGAACACTGAAGCTTTCTTT
once,TRBJ2-7,TRBD2,TRBV5-1,CASSRTSGMTYEQYF,TGCGCCAGCTCGCGGACTAGCGGGATGACCTACGAGCAGTACTTC
-,TRBJ2-7,-,TRBV6-5,CASSYSVGPSWEQYF,TGTGCCAGCAGTTACTCAGTCGGTCCTAGCTGGGAGCAGTACTTC
-,TRBJ2-5,-,TRBV14,CASSQDKTGGRLYQETQYF,TGTGCCAGCAGCCAAGATAAAACCGGGGGGCGCCTGTACCAAGAGACCCAGTACTTC
-,TRBJ2-7,TRBD1,TRBV4-3,CASSQETGTVFYYEQYF,TGCGCCAGCAGCCAAGAAACCGGGACAGTTTTTTACTACGAGCAGTACTTC
-,TRBJ1-1,-,TRBV28,CASSPLDRNTEAFF,TGTGCCAGCAGCCCTCTGGACAGGAACACTGAAGCTTTCTTT